The 13 T cell receptor beta chains below all came from one sample that was sequenced in a study of T cell repertoires and HLA-DP antigens. Their target antigens are unknown. TCRdb keeps only in-frame clones here, not all; method: immunoSEQ multiplex PCR. The sample lists approximately 100,000 clones, around nine tenths occurring once. Sequenced sample: CD4+ T cells from PBMCs. These receptors all stem from a man aged 50 to 60 in good health and CMV-seronegative.

V usage is TRBV9 and J usage is TRBJ2-5; D might be TRBD2 (5 bases). Germline lookup yields CDR1 SGDLS and CDR2 YYNGEE. The V end was cut by 0 bases, the J end by 3 bases, with 9 bases between. This CDR3 has 14 amino acids. The CDR3 region is CASSVDGEKETQYF. The CDR3, as DNA: TGTGCCAGCAGCGTAGACGGGGAGAAAGAGACCCAGTACTTC.

This clone was observed a handful of times. The V call is TRBV18, the J call TRBJ2-7, with D hard to call. The CDR3 runs to 15 residues. The germline V and J ends were trimmed by 2 bases and 6 bases, with 17 bases remaining between them. In germline, CDR1 is KGHSH, CDR2 LQKENI. CDR3 residues: CASSPNPQMRSEQYF. The CDR3 DNA reads as TGTGCCAGCTCACCAAACCCCCAAATGAGGTCCGAGCAGTACTTC.

The genes are TRBV7-9 and TRBJ1-5; TRBD1 matches 7 bases. V dropped 1 base and J dropped 4; count of bases not matched to a gene: 7. This CDR3 contains 16 residues. Germline CDR1 SEHNR, CDR2 FQNEAQ (reference sequence). The CDR3 DNA sequence: TGTGCCAGCAGCTTAGAGGGGACAGTGCCTAATCAGCCCCAGCATTTT. Encoded protein: CASSLEGTVPNQPQHF.

The chain uses TRBV4-1 and TRBJ2-5, with a weak D call TRBD2 (5 bases). This CDR3 has 16 amino acids. CDR1 and CDR2 from the germline V gene are MGHRA and YSYEKL. The V end lost 3 bases, the J end lost 1 base, and 15 bases lay between the germline ends. CDR3 residues: CASSQEAGDTQETQYF. The CDR3 DNA reads TGCGCCAGCAGCCAGGAGGCCGGAGATACCCAAGAGACCCAGTACTTC.

V is TRBV5-1 and J is TRBJ1-4, with D possibly TRBD1 on 6 matching bases. The CDR3 length is 15 residues. Trimming pared 0 bases from V and 6 bases from J, leaving 12 bases between. The germline V gene encodes CDR1 SGHRS and CDR2 YFSETQ. The CDR3 bases are TGCGCCAGCAGCTTGGAGGGGGGTTTTCATGAAAAACTGTTTTTT. It translates to CASSLEGGFHEKLFF.

J is TRBJ2-7 and V is TRBV7-8; TRBD1 agrees at 7 bases. CDR1 SGHVS and CDR2 FQNEAQ come from the germline V gene. The CDR3 sequence is 14 residues long. J gave up 1 base and V 5 bases, and 5 bases lay outside the gene matches. The CDR3 is CASSTQTGSYEQYF. The CDR3 region has the DNA TGTGCCAGCAGCACTCAGACAGGGTCCTACGAGCAGTACTTC.

The genes are TRBV6-1 and TRBJ1-6; D is perhaps TRBD1 (6 bases). The CDR3 extends over 16 amino acids. The V gene's germline CDR1 is MNHNS and CDR2 SASEGT. The V end lost 4 bases, the J end lost 9 bases, and 19 bases lay between the germline ends. In DNA form, the CDR3 reads TGTGCCAGCAGTGGGACGCGGGGAACAGGGTTTTCACCCCTCCACTTT. Residues: CASSGTRGTGFSPLHF.

The V and J genes are TRBV11-2 and TRBJ2-1; no clear D. This CDR3 has 14 amino acids. Trimming cost V 5 bases and J 4 bases, with 12 bases left between them. Looked up from germline, CDR1 is SGHAT and CDR2 is FQNNGV. CDR3 sequence reads: CASSTQSKYNEQFF. CDR3 nucleotides: TGTGCCAGCAGCACCCAGAGTAAATACAATGAGCAGTTCTTC.

The chain carries TRBV19 and TRBJ2-2; possibly TRBD1 or TRBD2 for D (5 bases each). Trimming removed 3 bases from V and 1 base from J, with 15 bases in between. This CDR3 comprises 17 residues. CDR1 is LNHDA and CDR2 is SQIVND in the germline V gene (reference sequence). The CDR3 nucleotides are TGTGCCAGTAGTATTGGCAGGGAGCGAGGGAACACCGGGGAGCTGTTTTTT. The encoded protein is CASSIGRERGNTGELFF.

This rearrangement joins TRBV2 to TRBJ2-7; a weak D match, TRBD1 (5 bases). The CDR3 consists of 14 residues. The V gene lost 3 bases and the J gene lost 5 bases, with 14 bases spanning the gap. Germline V gene lookup returns CDR1 SNHLY and CDR2 FYNNEI. DNA for the CDR3: TGTGCCAGCAGTGAGGGGCGGTCCCGCGACGAGCAGTACTTC. It codes for CASSEGRSRDEQYF.

V and J are TRBV29-1 and TRBJ2-5, with D perhaps assigned TRBD1 or TRBD2 (5 bases each). CDR3 length equals 11 residues. Germline V gene data show CDR1 as SQVTM and CDR2 as ANQGSEA. V shed 4 bases and J shed 2 bases, with 5 bases lying between them. The CDR3 protein is CSVGGQETQYF. The CDR3 DNA is TGCAGCGTTGGGGGGCAAGAGACCCAGTACTTC.

The chain is built from TRBV10-3 and TRBJ2-1; TRBD2 aligns across 7 bases. Trimming removed 2 bases from V and 7 bases from J; junction bases left unmatched: 8. This CDR3 has 15 residues. Per the germline V gene, CDR1 is ENHRY and CDR2 is SYGVKD. The DNA of the CDR3 is TGTGCCATCAGTGAGGGGAGCGGGGCGGAAAATGAGCAGTTCTTC. Its translation: CAISEGSGAENEQFF.

This clone was seen only once. The CDR3 spells CASSSNVGGSGETQYF. Written as DNA, the CDR3 is TGCGCCAGCAGCTCAAATGTGGGGGGTTCGGGAGAGACCCAGTACTTC. The chain has TRBV5-1 and TRBJ2-5, with TRBD2 as a possible D gene (6 bases). V dropped 3 bases and J dropped 4 bases, with 19 bases sitting between them. The germline CDR1 and CDR2 sequences are SGHRS and YFSETQ. This CDR3 is 16 amino acids long.